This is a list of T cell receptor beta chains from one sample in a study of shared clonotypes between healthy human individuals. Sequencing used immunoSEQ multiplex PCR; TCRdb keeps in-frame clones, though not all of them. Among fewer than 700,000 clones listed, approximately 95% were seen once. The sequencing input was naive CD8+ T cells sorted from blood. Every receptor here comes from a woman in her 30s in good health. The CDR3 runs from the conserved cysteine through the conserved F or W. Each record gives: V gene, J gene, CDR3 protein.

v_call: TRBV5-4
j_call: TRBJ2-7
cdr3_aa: CASSWRTQGAYEQYF

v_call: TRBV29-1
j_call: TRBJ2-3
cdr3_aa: CSAYNPGTTDTQYF

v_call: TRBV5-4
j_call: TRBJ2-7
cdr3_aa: CASSPETGEEQYF

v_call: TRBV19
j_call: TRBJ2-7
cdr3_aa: CASSLQGNSYEQYF

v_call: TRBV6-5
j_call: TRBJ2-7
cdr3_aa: CASSYLGGSYEQYF

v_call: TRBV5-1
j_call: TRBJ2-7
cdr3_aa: CASSFSNVGGNYEQYF

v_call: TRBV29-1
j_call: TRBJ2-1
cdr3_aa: CSVEEGARSNEQFF

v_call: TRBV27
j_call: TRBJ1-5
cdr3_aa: CASSTGNQPQHF

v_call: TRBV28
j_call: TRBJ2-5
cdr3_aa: CASSPGTSVQETQYF

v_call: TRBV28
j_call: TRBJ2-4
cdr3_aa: CASSSVFLAKNIQYF

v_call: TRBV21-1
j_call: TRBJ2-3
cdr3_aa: CASRMADTQYF

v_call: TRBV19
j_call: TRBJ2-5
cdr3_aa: CASSTSGTPEETQYF

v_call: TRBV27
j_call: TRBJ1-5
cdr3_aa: CASSFRQGGQPQHF

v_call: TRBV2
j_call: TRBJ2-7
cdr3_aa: CASSGGRAAYEQYF

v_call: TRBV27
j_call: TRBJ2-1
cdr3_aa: CASSGRGQPDNEQFF

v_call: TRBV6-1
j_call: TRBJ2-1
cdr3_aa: CASSETYSYNEQFF

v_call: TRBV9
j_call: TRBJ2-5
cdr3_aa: CASSVGAADQETQYF

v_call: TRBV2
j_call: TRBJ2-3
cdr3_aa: CARDRVTDTQYF

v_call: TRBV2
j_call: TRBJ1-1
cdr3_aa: CASRDRGGSAFF

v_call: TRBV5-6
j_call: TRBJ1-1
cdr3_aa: CASSLSGQLEAFF

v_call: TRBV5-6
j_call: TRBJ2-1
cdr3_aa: CASSLLQGDEQFF

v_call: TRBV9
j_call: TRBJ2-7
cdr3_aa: CASSASGTGGYEQYF

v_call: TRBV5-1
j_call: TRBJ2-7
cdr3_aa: CASRPRLAGGYEQYF

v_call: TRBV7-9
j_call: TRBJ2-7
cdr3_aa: CASSSRDRTYEQYF

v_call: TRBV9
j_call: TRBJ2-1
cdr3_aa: CASSVEGLALHNEQFF

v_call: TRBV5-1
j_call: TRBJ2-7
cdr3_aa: CASSSSGPYEQYF

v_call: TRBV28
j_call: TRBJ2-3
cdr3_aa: CASSPPLGADTQYF

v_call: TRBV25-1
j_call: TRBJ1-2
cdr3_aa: CASRPTGDGHYGYTF

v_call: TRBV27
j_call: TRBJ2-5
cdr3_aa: CASSETSGSAVVETQYF

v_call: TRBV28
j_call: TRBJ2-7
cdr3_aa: CASSLTGVSTYEQYF

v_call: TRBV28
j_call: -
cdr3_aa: CASRWTGANEQYF

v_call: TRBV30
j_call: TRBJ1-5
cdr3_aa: CAWSVGASNQPQHF

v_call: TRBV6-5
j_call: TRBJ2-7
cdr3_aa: CASSSWTSTSLEQYF

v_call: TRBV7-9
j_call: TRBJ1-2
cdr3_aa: CASSWDGGSYTF

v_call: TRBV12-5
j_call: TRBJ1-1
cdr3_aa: CASGTEGAGTEAFF

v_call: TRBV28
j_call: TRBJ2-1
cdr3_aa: CASSLSLAGGEQFF

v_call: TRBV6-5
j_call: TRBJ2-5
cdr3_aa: CASSYGLAERGETQYF

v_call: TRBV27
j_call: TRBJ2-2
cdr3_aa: CASSTSGRRDTGELFF

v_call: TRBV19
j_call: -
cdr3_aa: CASSTRDSSYEQYF

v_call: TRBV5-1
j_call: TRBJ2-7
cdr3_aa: CASSLELDGHEQYF

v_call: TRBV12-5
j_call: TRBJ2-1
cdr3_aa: CASGLSKGSYNEQFF

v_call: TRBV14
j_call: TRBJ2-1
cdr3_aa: CASSQLAGLDNEQFF

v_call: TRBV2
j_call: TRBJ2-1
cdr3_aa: CASTERLASNEQFF

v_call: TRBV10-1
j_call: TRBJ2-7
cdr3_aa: CASSESHRGLDYEQYF

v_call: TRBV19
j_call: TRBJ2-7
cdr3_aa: CASSYGFAYEQYF

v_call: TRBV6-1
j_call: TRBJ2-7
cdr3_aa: CATRVSYEQYF

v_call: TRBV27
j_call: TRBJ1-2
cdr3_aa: CASSPRTGLDLSYTF

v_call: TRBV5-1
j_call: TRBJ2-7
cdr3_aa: CASSRGHPQSSYEQYF

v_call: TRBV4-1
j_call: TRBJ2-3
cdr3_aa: CASSYVSTDTQYF

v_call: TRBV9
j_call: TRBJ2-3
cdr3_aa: CASSVPTSGTDTQYF